Listed below are T cell receptor beta chains from one sample, sequenced in a study of cytomegalovirus exposure and HLA in healthy donors. This table comes from immunoSEQ multiplex PCR, and its TCRdb copy is limited to in-frame clones, with some not included. The sample contains about 200,000 clones, 75% to 85% of which appear only once. The sample comprised PBMCs. These TCRs come from a woman between 50 and 59 years old in good health and CMV-seronegative. The CDR3 runs from the conserved cysteine through the conserved F or W. A D gene is named only where the DNA matches it firmly. The size of a clone is reported for some rows only, either as once, few or many, or as a class for expanded clones.

TGTGCCAGCAGTGAAGCAGGGGGCGCCGGTCAGCCCCAGCATTTT | CASSEAGGAGQPQHF | TRBJ1-5 | . | TRBD1 | TRBV25-1
TGTGCCAGCAGCCGCGGACTAGCGGGAGGGCTCAACAATGAGCAGTTCTTC | CASSRGLAGGLNNEQFF | TRBJ2-1 | once | TRBD2 | TRBV11-3
TGTGCCAGCAGTAGGGACAGCTACAATGAGCAGTTCTTC | CASSRDSYNEQFF | TRBJ2-1 | . | TRBD1 | TRBV27
TGTGCCAGCAGCCCCGACATCGGGGGGAGTCATAACACCGGGGAGCTGTTTTTT | CASSPDIGGSHNTGELFF | TRBJ2-2 | . | TRBD2 | TRBV7-9
TGCGCCAGCAGTGTATCGAACAGGGGCTACTCACATGAGCAGTTCTTC | CASSVSNRGYSHEQFF | TRBJ2-1 | . | TRBD1 | TRBV10-1
TGTGCCAGCAGTGAGTCCTCGGGACACAGCTATGGCTACACCTTC | CASSESSGHSYGYTF | TRBJ1-2 | . | . | TRBV25-1
TGTGCCAGCCGCCCCCCGGGACAGCCATATGGCTACACCTTC | CASRPPGQPYGYTF | TRBJ1-2 | . | TRBD1 | TRBV6-5
TGCGCCAGCAGCCCCAAGGGACTAGCGGGAGATTTTGAGCAGTTCTTC | CASSPKGLAGDFEQFF | TRBJ2-1 | . | TRBD2 | TRBV5-1
TGTGCCAGCAGCGATCAGGGTCCCGGGGAGCTGTTTTTT | CASSDQGPGELFF | TRBJ2-2 | . | . | TRBV9
TGTGCCAGCAGTTTAACAGAAAGGAATCAGCCCCAGCATTTT | CASSLTERNQPQHF | TRBJ1-5 | . | . | TRBV28
TGTGCCAGTAGTATCTGGACAGGGTCGACCTGGGCCAACGTCCTGACTTTC | CASSIWTGSTWANVLTF | TRBJ2-6 | . | TRBD1 | TRBV19
TGTGCCAGCAACCGCGGACTAGCGGGCACCGGGGAGCTGTTTTTT | CASNRGLAGTGELFF | TRBJ2-2 | . | TRBD2 | TRBV7-9
TGTGCCAGCAGCTCCGGAGGGCGCAGCAATCAGCCCCAGCATTTT | CASSSGGRSNQPQHF | TRBJ1-5 | . | . | TRBV28
TGTGCCAGCAGTCCCGGGAACTATGGCTACACCTTC | CASSPGNYGYTF | TRBJ1-2 | . | . | TRBV28
TGTGCCAGCAGCCCGCGACAGGGGATGAACACTGAAGCTTTCTTT | CASSPRQGMNTEAFF | TRBJ1-1 | . | TRBD1 | TRBV9
TGTGCCAGCAGTGAATCAGGGGAGCACGAAGCTTTCTTT | CASSESGEHEAFF | TRBJ1-1 | . | . | TRBV25-1
TGTGCCAGCACCTTAGGAGGGACAGGGGAGTCCGAGCAGTACTTC | CASTLGGTGESEQYF | TRBJ2-7 | . | TRBD1 | TRBV7-9
TGCAGCGTTGAATCTTCTAGCACAGATACGCAGTATTTT | CSVESSSTDTQYF | TRBJ2-3 | . | . | TRBV29-1
TGCGCCAGCAGCCAAGAATGGGACACGTTCAATCAGCCCCAGCATTTT | CASSQEWDTFNQPQHF | TRBJ1-5 | few | . | TRBV4-3
TGTGCCAGCAGCTTAGAACGATCCCTTACAAATGAGCAGTTCTTC | CASSLERSLTNEQFF | TRBJ2-1 | . | . | TRBV7-9
TGTGCCAGCAGTTACTTCGGGACAGGGAGGACAGATACGCAGTATTTT | CASSYFGTGRTDTQYF | TRBJ2-3 | . | TRBD1 | TRBV6-5
TGTGCCAGCAGCACGGACAGGGGGCTCTCCTACGAGCAGTACTTC | CASSTDRGLSYEQYF | TRBJ2-7 | few | TRBD1 | TRBV5-4
TGTGCCAGCAGTGTGCGACCAGGGACTAGCGGACTTAGGCCCTACGAGCAGTACTTC | CASSVRPGTSGLRPYEQYF | TRBJ2-7 | . | TRBD2 | TRBV6-1
TGTGCCAGTTCCAGGGCTTTCTTTGAAAAACTGTTTTTT | CASSRAFFEKLFF | TRBJ1-4 | few | . | TRBV5-6
TGTGCCAGCAGCCGGGGGGGGGAGACCCAGTACTTC | CASSRGGETQYF | TRBJ2-5 | few | TRBD2 | TRBV11-2
TGCAGCGTTGGGGATGGGGGCGGGAGGGTCCGGGAGCTGTTTTTT | CSVGDGGGRVRELFF | TRBJ2-2 | . | TRBD2 | TRBV29-1
TGTGCCAGCATCCTAGCGAGCTCCTACAATGAGCAGTTCTTC | CASILASSYNEQFF | TRBJ2-1 | . | . | TRBV11-2
TGTGCCAGCAGTTTAGAGGGATCCTATGGCTACACCTTC | CASSLEGSYGYTF | TRBJ1-2 | . | . | TRBV27
TGTGCCATCAGTGAGTCGACAGGGGTGGTTCGTACCGGGGAGCTGTTTTTT | CAISESTGVVRTGELFF | TRBJ2-2 | . | TRBD1 | TRBV10-3
TGTGCCAGCAGCCTACAGGGGGCCGGCGAAAAACTGTTTTTT | CASSLQGAGEKLFF | TRBJ1-4 | . | TRBD1 | TRBV7-9
TGTGCCAGAAGCGCCCGCTTGCAGTCCAAGTACGGAAACACCATATATTTT | CARSARLQSKYGNTIYF | TRBJ1-3 | . | . | TRBV5-3
TGTGCCAGCAGCTACTACAGGGAAATCAACTATGGCTACACCTTC | CASSYYREINYGYTF | TRBJ1-2 | . | . | TRBV7-9
TGTGCCAGCAGCGTAGGGCAGGGGGCAGGACAGCCCCAGCATTTT | CASSVGQGAGQPQHF | TRBJ1-5 | . | TRBD1 | TRBV9
TGTGCCTGGAGTGTAGGAGGGGGCCTGAACACTGAAGCTTTCTTT | CAWSVGGGLNTEAFF | TRBJ1-1 | . | TRBD1 | TRBV30
TGTGCCAGCAGCAAAGGACAGGGGAACACTGAAGCTTTCTTT | CASSKGQGNTEAFF | TRBJ1-1 | few | . | TRBV21-1
TGTGCCAGCAGTTCCCCGGGACAGGGTTCTCTCAATGAAAAACTGTTTTTT | CASSSPGQGSLNEKLFF | TRBJ1-4 | . | TRBD1 | TRBV28
TGTGCCAGCAGCGTCAGGGGGCTAGAAGAAAAACTGTTTTTT | CASSVRGLEEKLFF | TRBJ1-4 | . | TRBD1 | TRBV7-6
TGCGCCAGCAGCTTGCTAGCGGGAGGGCGGGTTGAGCAGTTCTTC | CASSLLAGGRVEQFF | TRBJ2-1 | once | TRBD2 | TRBV5-1
TGTGCCAGCACCCAAATTCGGGGGGCGCGGAGAGGCAATGAGCAGTTCTTC | CASTQIRGARRGNEQFF | TRBJ2-1 | . | . | TRBV7-9
TGCGCCAGCAGCTCCCAACCCCCACAATTCACAGATACGCAGTATTTT | CASSSQPPQFTDTQYF | TRBJ2-3 | . | . | TRBV5-1
TGTGCCAGCAGTTGGGTAGCGGGAGGGCCCTCCGGCACCGGGGAGCTGTTTTTT | CASSWVAGGPSGTGELFF | TRBJ2-2 | . | . | TRBV21-1
TGCGCCAGCAGCTCCTTGGCGGGAGTCCAAGCCGGGGAGCTGCTTTTT | CASSSLAGVQAGELLF | TRBJ2-2 | . | TRBD2 | TRBV5-1
TGTGCCAGCAGCCAAGATCTAGCAATGAGTCGCGAGCAGTACTTC | CASSQDLAMSREQYF | TRBJ2-7 | . | . | TRBV14
TGTGCCAGCAGCTTCCGAGAGGGGGTTCAGCCCCAGCATTTT | CASSFREGVQPQHF | TRBJ1-5 | . | . | TRBV5-8
TGTGCCAGCAGCTTGACAGGGTCTAGCCCGCAGTACTTC | CASSLTGSSPQYF | TRBJ2-7 | . | TRBD1 | TRBV27
TGTGCCAGCACCCAGGGGGACAGGGGTTTGCGTGGCTACACCTTC | CASTQGDRGLRGYTF | TRBJ1-2 | . | TRBD1 | TRBV6-5